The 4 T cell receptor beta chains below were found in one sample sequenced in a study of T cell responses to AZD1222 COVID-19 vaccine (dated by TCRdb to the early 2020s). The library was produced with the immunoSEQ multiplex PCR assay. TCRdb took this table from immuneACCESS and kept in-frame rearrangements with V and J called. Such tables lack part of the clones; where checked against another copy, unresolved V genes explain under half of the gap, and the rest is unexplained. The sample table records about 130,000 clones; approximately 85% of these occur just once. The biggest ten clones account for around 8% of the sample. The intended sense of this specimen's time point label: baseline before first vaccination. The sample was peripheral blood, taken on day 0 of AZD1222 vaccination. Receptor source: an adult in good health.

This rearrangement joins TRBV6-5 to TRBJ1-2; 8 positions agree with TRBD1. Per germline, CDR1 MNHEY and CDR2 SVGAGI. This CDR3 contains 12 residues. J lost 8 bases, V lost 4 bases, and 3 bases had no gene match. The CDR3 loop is CASSWTGQGYTF. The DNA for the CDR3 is TGTGCCAGCAGTTGGACAGGGCAGGGCTACACCTTC.

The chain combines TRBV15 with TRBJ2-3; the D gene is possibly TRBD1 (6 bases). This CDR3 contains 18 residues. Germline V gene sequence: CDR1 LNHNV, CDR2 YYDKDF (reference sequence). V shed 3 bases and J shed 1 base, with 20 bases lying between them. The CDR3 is CATSSSAWGPARTDTQYF. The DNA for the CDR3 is TGTGCCACCAGCAGCTCTGCCTGGGGGCCGGCTCGCACAGATACGCAGTATTTT.

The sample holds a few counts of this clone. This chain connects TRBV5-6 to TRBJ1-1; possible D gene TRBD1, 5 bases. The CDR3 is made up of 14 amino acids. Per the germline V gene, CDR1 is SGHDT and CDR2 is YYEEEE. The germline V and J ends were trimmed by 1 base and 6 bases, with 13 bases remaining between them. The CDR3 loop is CASSLLQGNPEAFF. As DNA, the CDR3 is TGTGCCAGCAGCTTGCTCCAGGGCAACCCTGAAGCTTTCTTT.

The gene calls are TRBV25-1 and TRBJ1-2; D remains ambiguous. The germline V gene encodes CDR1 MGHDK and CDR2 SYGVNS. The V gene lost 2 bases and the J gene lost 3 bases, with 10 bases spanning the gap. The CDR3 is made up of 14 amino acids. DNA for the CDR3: TGTGCCAGCAGTGAACTTGTAGGCGACTATGGCTACACCTTC. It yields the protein CASSELVGDYGYTF.